This T cell receptor beta chain was retrieved from a study of T cell clonality in common variable immunodeficiency (dated by TCRdb to the mid-2010s). What the work shows at the level of the full study, not this receptor alone: CVID subjects shared fewer TCRbeta clones with each other than healthy controls did (p < 0.0001). CVID TCRbeta sequences were reported to have fewer deletions and N-nucleotide insertions and to lack highly modified clones with 13 or more V deletions. Increased TCRbeta clonality was found in CVID subjects compared with healthy controls (t-test p = 0.018), with the increase being most characteristic of about a third of subjects. Even though DNA input was the same, control samples had an average of about 80,000 unique sequences each, compared with approximately 30,000 in CVID samples. Correlations between repertoire features and clinical complications were limited by patient heterogeneity within the CVID cohort. The authors noted that sequencing repertoires of T cell subpopulations would be needed to clarify what caused the increased clonality in CVID.

CVID was diagnosed by standard criteria: serum IgG, IgA and/or IgM reduced below normal range, plus specific antibody deficiency. There were 40 to 45 subjects in the CVID group (roughly 30 male and roughly 15 female), ranging in age from about 8 to 70 years, with a mean age of 40. Most CVID patients and most healthy controls were of Caucasian heritage. At the time of study participation, every CVID subject had been on replacement immunoglobulin therapy for one year or longer. At the time of blood collection, no CVID subject was ill or was being treated with immunomodulatory or immunosuppressive medication. From each donor, roughly 4.5 to 8 ml of heparinized peripheral whole blood was collected. TCRbeta CDR3 repertoires were sequenced from genomic DNA of adults with common variable immune deficiency (CVID) and healthy adult controls. Diluted blood was density-centrifuged over Hypaque 1077 or Ficoll-Paque to isolate peripheral blood mononuclear cells. Unsorted mononuclear cells served as the source of genomic DNA, which was extracted either by Qiagen column purification or by a centrifugation-based method.

The CDR3 runs 16 residues from the cysteine to the phenylalanine. Only the CDR3 bases that were read are kept: 39 of them, in frame from base 1. Based on the germline V gene, the CDR1 and CDR2 sequences are MNHNS and SASEGT. V gives up 1 base and J gives up 1 base, and the segment between their germline ends measures 14 bases. Only a few counts were recorded for this clone. No cognate antigen has been identified for it. Read sequence stops 3 residues before the CDR3 end, and the germline J gene provides the missing end. For sequencing input, CVID and control samples contributed equivalent amounts of genomic DNA. For every sample, a 60 bp segment covering the rearranged TCRbeta CDR3 region was amplified and then sequenced. The immunoSEQ assay, a bias-corrected multiplex PCR with high-throughput sequencing, was employed for TCRbeta amplification. From the authors' description of their analysis: Each unique nucleotide sequence was treated as a clone and annotated with V, D and J genes, copy number and frequency. Sequences were labeled productive if in frame, and non-productive if out of frame or containing stop codons. As previously described, clonality was calculated on the basis of Shannon's entropy. Mean CDR3 Kyte-Doolittle hydropathy was derived from the predicted amino acid sequences of productive clones. Scaled V gene usage was hierarchically clustered using Manhattan distance and complete linkage with the R hclust function. Sharing of clones by CDR3 amino acid sequence was evaluated by resampling 12 repertoires per group over 100 rounds. The repertoires were screened for 70 published EBV-specific TCRbeta sequences and some 250 published CMV-specific TCRbeta sequences. After two CVID samples that produced fewer than 10,000 sequences were dropped from the analysis, some 43 CVID repertoires remained. The source is immuneACCESS, and TCRdb retained only in-frame sequences with V and J called. Part of the clones is not carried over; for the studies checked, unresolved V genes explain less than half of this, and the remainder is unexplained. The V and J calls and the clone size are those of that table, but D and trimming were determined from the DNA. There are roughly 33,000 clones in this sample, and none of them is a singleton. The leading ten clones occupy roughly 6.1% of the sample.

The chain links TRBV6-1 with TRBJ2-7, with TRBD1 perhaps the D gene, on 6 matching bases. This clonotype was obtained from a human donor with common variable immunodeficiency. Source material: peripheral blood mononuclear cells. CDR3 region: CASSEGWGTPSYEQYF. The sequenced part of the CDR3 DNA is TGTGCCAGCAGTGAAGGGTGGGGGACACCGTCCTACGAG.